This TCR beta chain was sequenced during a study of Tregs in tolerant kidney transplant recipients. Study-wide results and limits: For some patients, primers changed over time, blocking nucleotide-level comparison.

As to this clone: Antigen: not known.

Related graft donors supplied nonmyeloablative bone marrow transplants, and mixed chimerism was transient. This table comes from immunoSEQ multiplex PCR, and its TCRdb copy is limited to in-frame clones, with some not included. The table shows about 81,000 clones, with roughly nine tenths occurring only once. V was shortened by 6 bases and J by 4 bases, with 10 bases between the two germline ends. The CDR3 extends over 13 amino acids. Germline V gene sequence: CDR1 LNHDA, CDR2 SQIVND (reference sequence). The TCR sequence derives from a human patient who received a combined kidney and bone marrow transplant. Some T cells may possibly be graft donor cells. The sample here was CD4+ T cells from blood (PBMCs), taken 24 months after the transplant. This chain joins TRBV19 and TRBJ1-5; tentatively, D is TRBD1 (6 bases). CDR3 sequence (DNA): TGTGCCAGTAGCAAACAGGGTAATCAGCCCCAGCATTTT. Protein product: CASSKQGNQPQHF.